The 29 T cell receptor beta chains reported below all come from one sample, sequenced in a study of CD8 T cells in Susac syndrome. The RNA, about 0.5 to 1 ug, was put through reverse transcription using random hexamers. TCRdb re-analysed the immunoSEQ multiplex PCR reads in MiXCR, keeping a single row per CDR3 protein. The sample records about 180,000 distinct CDR3 sequences, roughly 92% being singletons. Sequencing was carried out using CD4+ T cells from PBMCs. The receptors were sampled from a human donor with multiple sclerosis.

This clonotype was recorded a few times. V usage is TRBV6-2 or TRBV6-3 and J usage is TRBJ2-2; tentatively, D is TRBD2 (6 bases). Germline loops: CDR1 MNHEY, CDR2 SVGEGT. The CDR3 is 14 amino acids. Trimming stripped 0 bases from V and 7 bases from J, with 9 bases between. CDR3 loop: CASSYSAGSGELFF. CDR3 coding DNA: TGTGCCAGCAGTTACTCGGCGGGAAGCGGGGAGCTGTTTTTT.

This clonotype showed up just once. V and J are TRBV19 and TRBJ2-1; possible D gene TRBD1, 5 bases. This CDR3 has 15 residues. The germline CDR1 and CDR2 sequences are LNHDA and SQIVND (reference sequence). V lost 3 bases and J lost 7, with 16 bases in between. DNA for the CDR3: TGTGCCAGTAGTATTGAGGACACCGTCCAGAATGAGCAGTTCTTC. Translation gives CASSIEDTVQNEQFF.

The J gene is TRBJ2-3, the V gene TRBV20-1; 10 bases fit TRBD2. The germline V gene has CDR1 DFQATT and CDR2 SNEGSKA (reference sequence). The CDR3 has 18 amino acids. The J segment lost 5 bases and the V segment lost 5 bases, leaving 19 bases of the junction unmatched. The chain's CDR3 is CSAHPPSGSFSAVDTQYF. DNA of the CDR3: TGCAGTGCTCATCCGCCTAGCGGGAGTTTCTCTGCGGTAGATACGCAGTATTTT.

The chain carries TRBV7-8 and TRBJ2-3; TRBD1 agrees at 9 bases. This CDR3 comprises 17 residues. Germline CDR1 and CDR2: SGHVS and FQNEAQ. V shed 4 bases and J 2 bases; nucleotides not matched to a gene: 10. The DNA of the CDR3 is TGTGCCAGCAGCTCGGGAGCGACAGGGGGGCTCACAGATACGCAGTATTTT. Encoded protein: CASSSGATGGLTDTQYF.

This chain links TRBV29-1 with TRBJ2-7; D tentatively reads TRBD1 or TRBD2 (5 bases each). Trimming removed 7 bases from V and 3 bases from J, with 10 bases in between. This CDR3 has 11 residues. Germline V gene lookup returns CDR1 SQVTM and CDR2 ANQGSEA. In DNA form, the CDR3 reads TGCAGCGCCAGGGAGAACTACGAGCAGTACTTC. Translated: CSARENYEQYF.

The gene calls are TRBV18 and TRBJ2-7; D may match TRBD1 or TRBD2 (5 bases each). The V gene's germline CDR1 is KGHSH and CDR2 LQKENI. The CDR3 is 12 residues long. Trimming took off 6 bases at V and 6 bases at J, with 12 bases between the two ends. CDR3 sequence: CASSPRETEQYF. In DNA, the CDR3 is TGTGCCAGCTCCCCCAGGGAGACCGAGCAGTACTTC.

For the CDR3, the DNA is TGTGCCAGCAGCTACTCGGGCGGATCCTACAATGAGCAGTTCTTC. Protein sequence: CASSYSGGSYNEQFF. V gene TRBV11-2 combines with J gene TRBJ2-1, with no clear D. Germline V gene data show CDR1 as SGHAT and CDR2 as FQNNGV. With 4 bases removed from V and 1 base from J, the gap between germline ends came to 11 bases. The CDR3 length is 15 residues.

The chain employs TRBV11-2 and TRBJ1-1; 8 bases line up with TRBD1. CDR1 is SGHAT and CDR2 is FQNNGV in the germline V gene. This CDR3 is 13 amino acids long. Trimming at V came to 4 bases and at J to 5 bases, leaving 3 bases not matched to a gene. CDR3 residues: CASSSQGGTEAFF. The CDR3 nucleotides are TGTGCCAGCAGCTCACAGGGGGGTACTGAAGCTTTCTTT.

The V call is TRBV6-5, the J call TRBJ2-4; D ambiguous. This CDR3 region has 14 residues. V was clipped by 0 bases and J by 5 bases, with 8 bases between them. The germline V gene has CDR1 MNHEY and CDR2 SVGAGI. The CDR3 loop reads CASSYSNLENIQYF. CDR3 nucleotides: TGTGCCAGCAGTTACTCGAACCTGGAAAACATTCAGTACTTC.

The genes are TRBV4-3 and TRBJ1-2; a weak D match, TRBD1 (6 bases). This CDR3 is built from 15 residues. Per the germline V gene, CDR1 is LGHNA and CDR2 is YSLEER. V lost 0 bases to trimming and J lost 9 bases, with 17 bases between them. Here the CDR3 DNA reads TGCGCCAGCAGCCAAGATCGGGGGGGGCCCATGCGCTACACCTTC. Translating it yields CASSQDRGGPMRYTF.

This clonotype was seen just once. The chain carries TRBV6-2 or TRBV6-3 and TRBJ2-5; 12 bases align to TRBD1. The germline CDR1 and CDR2 sequences are MNHEY and SVGEGT. J lost 5 bases, V lost 0 bases, and 7 bases had no gene match. CDR3 size: 17 residues. CDR3: CASSYSIGTGGVETQYF. CDR3 in DNA: TGTGCCAGCAGTTACTCGATTGGGACAGGGGGCGTCGAGACCCAGTACTTC.

The chain couples TRBV9 to TRBJ1-3; 7 positions match TRBD1. The CDR3 has 16 amino acids. V was clipped by 2 bases and J by 0 bases; unmatched bases: 5. The germline gives CDR1 SGDLS, CDR2 YYNGEE. CDR3 sequence reads: CASSVGTVNSGNTIYF. The CDR3 DNA is TGTGCCAGCAGCGTCGGGACAGTCAACTCTGGAAACACCATATATTTT.

The chain recombines TRBV6-2 or TRBV6-3 with TRBJ2-5; 8 bases fit TRBD1. Germline assignment: CDR1 MNHEY and CDR2 SVGEGT. V gave up 3 bases and J gave up 5 bases; unmatched junction bases: 8. The CDR3 is made up of 15 amino acids. The CDR3 reads CASSYQGQAAETQYF. The CDR3 coding sequence is TGTGCCAGCAGTTATCAGGGACAGGCGGCTGAGACCCAGTACTTC.

The J gene is TRBJ1-1, the V gene TRBV7-2; no clear D. Germline V gene data show CDR1 as SGHTA and CDR2 as FQGNSA. This CDR3 contains 13 residues. The ends were cut back, 1 base at V and 6 bases at J, with 9 bases in the middle. The CDR3 DNA follows: TGTGCCAGCAGCTTAGATCGGCTCTCTGAAGCTTTCTTT. This gives the protein CASSLDRLSEAFF.

The CDR3 region has the DNA TGTGCCAGCAGTAGGGGCGAGCAGTACTTC. It codes for CASSRGEQYF. V and J are TRBV28 and TRBJ2-7; a possible D gene is TRBD1 (5 bases). Germline lookup yields CDR1 MDHEN and CDR2 SYDVKM. V was trimmed by 5 bases and J by 6 bases, leaving 5 bases between them. The CDR3 is 10 residues long. Full variable domain (missing parts from reference TRBV28 and TRBJ2-7): DVKVTQSSRYLVKRTGEKVFLECVQDMDHENMFWYRQDPGLGLRLIYFSYDVKMKEKGDIPEGYSVSREKKERFSLILESASTNQTSMYLCASSRGEQYFGPGTRLTVT.

V gene TRBV27 combines with J gene TRBJ2-7, with 7 nucleotides matching TRBD2. Trimming removed 4 bases from V and 0 bases from J; junction bases left unmatched: 3. This CDR3 contains 14 residues. Germline loops: CDR1 MNHEY, CDR2 SMNVEV (reference sequence). CDR3 loop: CASSWGLPSYEQYF. The CDR3 DNA reads TGTGCCAGCAGTTGGGGACTACCCTCCTACGAGCAGTACTTC.

The genes are TRBV29-1 and TRBJ1-1; 9 nucleotides agree with TRBD1. The CDR3 covers 14 residues. V shed 6 bases, J shed 4 bases, and the junction held 9 bases outside the gene matches. Germline V gene data show CDR1 as SQVTM and CDR2 as ANQGSEA. The CDR3, as DNA: TGCAGCGTGACCGGGACAGGGAGGAGCACTGAAGCTTTCTTT. Its translation is CSVTGTGRSTEAFF.

This chain uses TRBV5-4 with TRBJ2-5, with TRBD2 identical over 7 bases. Per germline, CDR1 SGHNT and CDR2 YYREEE (reference sequence). The CDR3 extends over 16 amino acids. With 1 base clipped from V and 1 base from J, the junction kept 7 bases outside the gene matches. The CDR3 reads CASSLTKGLPQETQYF. CDR3 in DNA: TGTGCCAGCAGCTTGACAAAGGGACTACCCCAAGAGACCCAGTACTTC.

Remarks on this clonotype: One end of the junction is discordant with germline, which a read error may explain. CDR3 bases: TGTGCCAACAGTACCCGACTAGCGGGAGTCCCCGGGGAGCTGTTTTTT. Translated: CANSTRLAGVPGELFF. The gene calls are TRBV2 and TRBJ2-2, with 12 bases fitting TRBD2. CDR1 SNHLY and CDR2 FYNNEI come from the germline V gene. The CDR3 runs to 16 residues.

The rearrangement joins TRBV4-1 to TRBJ2-7; no firm D call. The V gene's germline CDR1 is MGHRA and CDR2 YSYEKL. The CDR3 has 16 residues. Trimming cost V 5 bases and J 1 base, with 18 bases left between them. The CDR3 region is CASSAQTRSGSYEQYF. The CDR3 DNA follows: TGCGCCAGCAGCGCCCAGACACGAAGTGGGTCCTACGAGCAGTACTTC.

This chain uses TRBV6-5 with TRBJ1-2, with 7 bases identical to TRBD1. V shed 0 bases, J shed 2 bases, and the junction held 6 bases outside the gene matches. Looked up from germline, CDR1 is MNHEY and CDR2 is SVGAGI. The CDR3 sequence is 16 residues long. CDR3 protein: CASSYSYPGQNYGYTF. DNA for the CDR3: TGTGCCAGCAGTTACTCCTACCCGGGACAGAACTATGGCTACACCTTC.

The V and J genes are TRBV2 and TRBJ1-2; D gene ambiguous. Trimming took 4 bases from V and 4 from J, leaving 7 bases between them. This CDR3 region has 12 residues. From germline, CDR1 is SNHLY and CDR2 FYNNEI. CDR3 nucleotide sequence: TGTGCCAGCAGTGCCGCTTCCTATGGCTACACCTTC. This gives the protein CASSAASYGYTF.

The chain combines TRBV18 with TRBJ2-6, with a possible D match to TRBD1 (6 bases). This CDR3 has 18 residues. With 6 bases removed from V and 0 bases from J, the gap between germline ends came to 18 bases. Germline V lookup: CDR1 KGHSH, CDR2 LQKENI. CDR3 DNA sequence: TGTGCCAGCTCGCAAACCGGGACACAAGCCTCTGGGGCCAACGTCCTGACTTTC. It yields the protein CASSQTGTQASGANVLTF.

The chain has TRBV20-1 and TRBJ2-5, with 7 nucleotides matching TRBD2. CDR3 length equals 13 residues. Germline CDR1 and CDR2: DFQATT and SNEGSKA (reference sequence). With V trimmed by 5 bases and J by 4 bases, 7 bases remained unmatched. CDR3 amino acids: CSAVGTMVETQYF. As DNA, the CDR3 is TGCAGTGCTGTAGGGACTATGGTAGAGACCCAGTACTTC.

The J gene is TRBJ1-1, the V gene TRBV19; possibly TRBD1 for D (6 bases). This CDR3 contains 12 residues. V lost 8 bases, J lost 2 bases, and 9 bases lay in between. Germline CDR1 is LNHDA and CDR2 is SQIVND (reference sequence). The CDR3 sequence is CASGQPNTEAFF. The CDR3 nucleotides are TGTGCCAGTGGACAGCCTAACACTGAAGCTTTCTTT.

The rearrangement links TRBV2 to TRBJ2-2; D perhaps matches TRBD1 (6 bases). The CDR3 runs 14 residues. Trimming shortened V by 6 bases and J by 4 bases, and 12 bases separated the two germline ends. CDR1 is SNHLY and CDR2 is FYNNEI in the germline V gene. CDR3 amino acids: CASRGAPATGELFF. CDR3 DNA: TGTGCCAGCAGGGGGGCTCCAGCCACCGGGGAGCTGTTTTTT.

The chain couples TRBV5-4 to TRBJ2-1, with TRBD2 identical over 12 bases. This CDR3 is built from 17 residues. Germline V gives CDR1 SGHNT, CDR2 YYREEE (reference sequence). J was trimmed by 6 bases and V by 4 bases; bases with no gene match: 11. The CDR3 sequence: CASSPAGASGGANEQFF. Written as DNA, the CDR3 is TGTGCCAGCAGCCCCGCGGGGGCTAGCGGGGGGGCCAATGAGCAGTTCTTC.

The V gene is TRBV13, the J gene TRBJ1-2; D is perhaps TRBD1 (5 bases). The CDR3 has 14 amino acids. Germline V gene sequence: CDR1 PRHDT, CDR2 FYEKMQ (reference sequence). Trimming stripped 2 bases from V and 4 bases from J, with 11 bases between. The CDR3 bases are TGTGCCAGCAGCTTATTTGACAGCCCCTATGGCTACACCTTC. Translation gives CASSLFDSPYGYTF.

V and J are TRBV20-1 and TRBJ2-5; no firm D call. V shed 5 bases and J shed 1 base, with 11 bases lying between them. Germline CDR1 and CDR2: DFQATT and SNEGSKA (reference sequence). This CDR3 has 13 amino acids. As DNA, the CDR3 is TGCAGTGCTGAGAGATTGGGCCAAGAGACCCAGTACTTC. Translation: CSAERLGQETQYF.